Below, 25 T cell receptor beta chains from the same sample are listed, as sequenced in a study of blood T cell repertoires in COVID-19. Profiled with immunoSEQ multiplex PCR; TCRdb holds only in-frame clones, not every one. The repertoire holds about 140,000 clones, 85% to 90% seen once, with 5% to 6% in the top ten. Sequenced input: peripheral blood. The receptors derive from a human donor in a cohort sampled during active COVID-19.

This chain joins TRBV2 and TRBJ1-3, with D uncertain. The CDR3 extends over 14 amino acids. Trimming removed 5 bases at V and 1 base at J, with 9 bases between. Germline-derived CDR1 and CDR2 are SNHLY and FYNNEI. For the CDR3, the DNA is TGTGCCAGCAGTAAGGAGTGGTCTGGAAACACCATATATTTT. Translation: CASSKEWSGNTIYF.

The CDR3 nucleotides read TGTGCTAGTGCCATACTAGCGGGAGTGTCTGAGCAGTTCTTC. Translation gives CASAILAGVSEQFF. The rearrangement uses TRBV12-5 and TRBJ2-1; TRBD2 agrees at 11 bases. V was pared by 7 bases and J by 9 bases, with 8 bases of the junction left unmatched. Germline assignment: CDR1 LGHNT and CDR2 FRNRAP. The CDR3 has 14 residues. The full variable domain, in which reference TRBV12-5 and TRBJ2-1 provide the parts outside the CDR3, is DARVTQTPRHKVTEMGQEVTMRCQPILGHNTVFWYRQTMMQGLELLAYFRNRAPLDDSGMPKDRFSAEMPDATLATLKIQPSEPRDSAVYFCASAILAGVSEQFFGPGTRLTVL.

The V and J genes are TRBV5-1 and TRBJ2-4; the match to TRBD1 covers 7 bases. Trimming cost V 3 bases and J 5 bases; bases outside gene matches: 2. Germline V gives CDR1 SGHRS, CDR2 YFSETQ. This CDR3 has 13 amino acids. The CDR3 spells CASSWDRQNIQYF. CDR3 coding DNA: TGCGCCAGCAGCTGGGACAGACAAAACATTCAGTACTTC.

This chain links TRBV6-2 or TRBV6-3 with TRBJ1-1, with D unresolved. Trimming cost V 4 bases and J 2 bases, with 8 bases left between them. The V gene's germline CDR1 is MNHEY and CDR2 SVGEGT. The CDR3 is 13 amino acids. CDR3 region: CASSSQVNTEAFF. The DNA of the CDR3 is TGTGCCAGCAGTTCGCAGGTTAACACTGAAGCTTTCTTT.

This chain joins TRBV24-1 and TRBJ1-1, with D possibly being TRBD1 (6 bases). Germline CDR1 is KGHDR and CDR2 is SFDVKD. The CDR3 covers 13 residues. V was trimmed by 4 bases and J by 6 bases, leaving 11 bases between them. Here the CDR3 reads CATSETGQSEAFF. The CDR3, as DNA: TGTGCCACCAGTGAAACCGGACAGTCTGAAGCTTTCTTT.

The chain links TRBV19 to TRBJ1-6, with 9 bases lining up with TRBD1. Germline loops: CDR1 LNHDA, CDR2 SQIVND (reference sequence). This CDR3 has 14 residues. Trimming at V came to 6 bases and at J to 8 bases, leaving 5 bases not matched to a gene. The CDR3 DNA is TGTGCCAGTAGGCGCTGGACAGGGGATTCACCCCTCCACTTT. This gives the protein CASRRWTGDSPLHF.

The CDR3 bases are TGTGCCAGTAGTGGGGGGGCGGCGCAGTATTTT. Its translation is CASSGGAAQYF. V gene TRBV19 combines with J gene TRBJ2-3; D is possibly TRBD2 (7 bases). Trimming took 5 bases from V and 10 from J, leaving 10 bases between them. CDR3 length: 11 residues. In germline, CDR1 is LNHDA, CDR2 SQIVND (reference sequence).

The chain has TRBV28 and TRBJ1-3, with D uncertain. CDR3 length: 14 amino acids. Germline V CDR1 and CDR2: MDHEN, SYDVKM. V was shortened by 5 bases and J by 0 bases, with 8 bases between the two germline ends. CDR3 amino acids: CASSTTSSGNTIYF. The CDR3 DNA follows: TGTGCCAGCAGTACCACCAGCTCTGGAAACACCATATATTTT. The complete variable domain, with remaining parts taken from reference TRBV28 and TRBJ1-3, reads DVKVTQSSRYLVKRTGEKVFLECVQDMDHENMFWYRQDPGLGLRLIYFSYDVKMKEKGDIPEGYSVSREKKERFSLILESASTNQTSMYLCASSTTSSGNTIYFGEGSWLTVV.

As for this clone: Other DNA sequences in the same sample also yield this CDR3. V gene TRBV30 combines with J gene TRBJ1-3; no definite D call. This CDR3 has 12 amino acids. Germline-derived CDR1 and CDR2 are GTSNPN and SVGIG (reference sequence). V lost 3 bases to trimming and J lost 0 bases, with 3 bases between them. The CDR3 DNA sequence: TGTGCCTGGAGCCACTCTGGAAACACCATATATTTT. This translates into CAWSHSGNTIYF.

This clone has a handful of counts. The chain combines TRBV3-1 (or the pseudogene TRBV3-2) with TRBJ2-3, with TRBD2 matching over 12 bases. V lost 0 bases, J lost 0 bases, and 7 bases stayed unmatched. The germline gives CDR1 LGHDT, CDR2 YNNKEL (reference sequence). This CDR3 comprises 19 residues. The CDR3 region has the DNA TGTGCCAGCAGCCAAGATCGTCTAGCGGGGGGGCACAGCACAGATACGCAGTATTTT. Amino acids: CASSQDRLAGGHSTDTQYF.

The chain couples TRBV9 to TRBJ2-5; maybe TRBD2 (6 bases). Trimming removed 4 bases at V and 2 bases at J, with 15 bases between. Germline CDR1 is SGDLS and CDR2 is YYNGEE. This CDR3 has 15 residues. CDR3 in amino acids: CASSSRAGGQETQYF. CDR3 in DNA: TGTGCCAGCAGCTCCCGGGCTGGGGGGCAAGAGACCCAGTACTTC.

J is TRBJ2-7 and V is TRBV5-1, with a possible D match to TRBD2 (6 bases). The V end lost 0 bases, the J end lost 0 bases, and 16 bases lay between the germline ends. CDR3 size: 17 residues. CDR1 is SGHRS, CDR2 YFSETQ, per germline. In DNA form, the CDR3 reads TGCGCCAGCAGCTTGGTTGGGAGGCAATCCTTCTCCTACGAGCAGTACTTC. Translation: CASSLVGRQSFSYEQYF.

This chain links TRBV14 with TRBJ2-1, with 8 bases lining up with TRBD1. CDR3 length: 16 amino acids. J lost 2 bases, V lost 1 base, and 4 bases had no gene match. Per the germline V gene, CDR1 is SGHDN and CDR2 is FVKESK. This chain's CDR3 is CASSQGSGGAYNEQFF. The CDR3 coding sequence is TGTGCCAGCAGCCAAGGGTCAGGGGGCGCCTACAATGAGCAGTTCTTC.

The V call is TRBV28, the J call TRBJ1-2, with D uncertain. Germline V lookup: CDR1 MDHEN, CDR2 SYDVKM. Trimming took off 3 bases at V and 4 bases at J, with 9 bases between the two ends. The CDR3 spans 13 residues. CDR3: CASSLAGSYGYTF. Here the CDR3 DNA reads TGTGCCAGCAGTTTGGCGGGCTCCTATGGCTACACCTTC.

The V call is TRBV24-1, the J call TRBJ2-1, with 12 bases identical to TRBD2. The CDR3 covers 21 residues. Germline V gene sequence: CDR1 KGHDR, CDR2 SFDVKD. V was pared by 5 bases and J by 7 bases, with 23 bases of the junction left unmatched. In DNA, the CDR3 is TGTGCCACCAGTGGTGGGGACTTGACAAGAAAAGCTAGCGGGAGGGTGAATGAGCAGTTCTTC. Translated, it gives CATSGGDLTRKASGRVNEQFF.

The chain uses TRBV29-1 and TRBJ2-1, with 9 bases matching TRBD2. CDR3 length: 14 amino acids. The germline CDR1 and CDR2 sequences are SQVTM and ANQGSEA. Germline trimming cut 6 bases from V and 0 bases from J; bases unmatched to any gene: 3. As DNA, the CDR3 is TGCAGCGTGCTTAGCGGGAGCTCCTACAATGAGCAGTTCTTC. This encodes CSVLSGSSYNEQFF.

This rearrangement joins TRBV3-1 (or the pseudogene TRBV3-2) to TRBJ2-3; TRBD2 matches 9 bases. This CDR3 has 15 residues. Germline CDR1 reads LGHDT; CDR2 reads YNNKEL (reference sequence). Trimming cost V 5 bases and J 0 bases; bases outside gene matches: 3. In nucleotides, the CDR3 is TGTGCCAGCAGCGATAGCGGGAGAAGCACAGATACGCAGTATTTT. It translates to CASSDSGRSTDTQYF.

V is TRBV11-2 and J is TRBJ1-1; D is perhaps TRBD1 (6 bases). The CDR3 covers 13 residues. Germline assignment: CDR1 SGHAT and CDR2 FQNNGV. V was clipped by 5 bases and J by 1 base, with 8 bases between them. The CDR3 here is CASSQQGNTEAFF. As DNA, the CDR3 is TGTGCCAGCAGCCAACAGGGGAACACTGAAGCTTTCTTT.

The chain combines TRBV5-5 with TRBJ1-5, with TRBD1 as a possible D gene (5 bases). The V gene lost 1 base and the J gene lost 5 bases, with 19 bases spanning the gap. CDR1 is SGHKS, CDR2 YYEKEE, per germline (reference sequence). The CDR3 loop spans 17 amino acids. The DNA of the CDR3 is TGTGCCAGCAGCTTGATTCTTTCGGGGCGCGGGGATCAGCCCCAGCATTTT. As protein: CASSLILSGRGDQPQHF.

The chain carries TRBV5-1 and TRBJ2-7; possible D gene TRBD2, 5 bases. CDR3 length equals 16 residues. V was cut by 0 bases and J by 9 bases, with 22 bases left in between. CDR1 SGHRS and CDR2 YFSETQ come from the germline V gene. CDR3 region: CASSLGGLWSSAAQYF. The DNA for the CDR3 is TGCGCCAGCAGCTTGGGAGGGTTGTGGTCAAGTGCCGCGCAGTACTTC.

V gene TRBV28 combines with J gene TRBJ2-3, with 11 bases matching TRBD2. CDR3 length: 14 residues. Germline CDR1 is MDHEN and CDR2 is SYDVKM. V dropped 5 bases and J dropped 5; count of bases not matched to a gene: 3. The CDR3 DNA sequence: TGTGCCAGCAGTACTACTAGCGGGGGAGATACGCAGTATTTT. Amino acid sequence: CASSTTSGGDTQYF.

The genes are TRBV5-4 and TRBJ2-1, with unresolved D. Trimming took off 0 bases at V and 0 bases at J, with 10 bases between the two ends. Germline V gene data show CDR1 as SGHNT and CDR2 as YYREEE (reference sequence). The CDR3 is 16 residues long. The CDR3 region is CASSLGRYPSYNEQFF. DNA of the CDR3: TGTGCCAGCAGCTTGGGCAGATACCCCTCCTACAATGAGCAGTTCTTC.

V gene TRBV2 combines with J gene TRBJ1-5, with D perhaps TRBD1 (6 bases). V lost 6 bases and J lost 3, with 9 bases in between. The CDR3 runs 13 residues. Per the germline V gene, CDR1 is SNHLY and CDR2 is FYNNEI. The CDR3 loop is CASRGQFNQPQHF. CDR3 coding DNA: TGTGCCAGCAGAGGACAGTTCAATCAGCCCCAGCATTTT. Variable domain in full (rest from reference TRBV2 and TRBJ1-5): EPEVTQTPSHQVTQMGQEVILRCVPISNHLYFYWYRQILGQKVEFLVSFYNNEISEKSEIFDDQFSVERPDGSNFTLKIRSTKLEDSAMYFCASRGQFNQPQHFGDGTRLSIL.

This sequence joins TRBV7-9 and TRBJ1-2; 9 bases map to TRBD1. The CDR3 contains 15 residues. J lost 6 bases, V lost 1 base, and 6 bases had no gene match. The germline V gene has CDR1 SEHNR and CDR2 FQNEAQ (reference sequence). The CDR3 reads CASSLVMGDRDGYTF. For the CDR3, the DNA is TGTGCCAGCAGCTTAGTTATGGGGGACAGGGATGGCTACACCTTC. Full variable domain (outside the CDR3, taken from reference TRBV7-9 and TRBJ1-2): DTGVSQNPRHKITKRGQNVTFRCDPISEHNRLYWYRQTLGQGPEFLTYFQNEAQLEKSRLLSDRFSAERPKGSFSTLEIQRTEQGDSAMYLCASSLVMGDRDGYTFGSGTRLTVV.

A single count supports this clone. The chain links TRBV6-5 to TRBJ1-3; 7 nucleotides match TRBD1. Germline CDR1 reads MNHEY; CDR2 reads SVGAGI. J gave up 6 bases and V 8 bases, and 10 bases lay outside the gene matches. The CDR3 spans 14 residues. The chain's CDR3 is CASGDSGSANTIYF. For the CDR3, the DNA is TGTGCCAGCGGGGACAGCGGATCGGCAAACACCATATATTTT.